This passage covers 24 T cell receptor beta chains from one sample sequenced in a study of OX40 agonist ivuxolimab in advanced cancers. The protocol was immunoSEQ multiplex PCR, while the TCRdb copy is restricted to in-frame clones and leaves out a portion. The sample comprises some 74,000 clones, around 85% of which are singletons, and less than 4.5% rests with the top ten. The source was CD4+ or CD8+ T cells sorted from blood, collected in a trial of the OX40 agonist ivuxolimab. Source of these receptors: an adult with an advanced solid tumor such as melanoma, head and neck, liver or kidney cancer.

CDR3 DNA sequence: TGTGCCAGCAGCTCGTTCAAGAACACCGGGGAGCTGTTTTTT. It yields the protein CASSSFKNTGELFF. The genes are TRBV13 and TRBJ2-2; D remains unclear. The CDR3 has 14 residues. In germline, CDR1 is PRHDT, CDR2 FYEKMQ (reference sequence). The V end was cut by 4 bases, the J end by 1 base, with 7 bases between.

The chain has TRBV30 and TRBJ2-1; D is possibly TRBD2 (5 bases). Germline CDR1 is GTSNPN and CDR2 is SVGIG (reference sequence). The CDR3 has 14 amino acids. V shed 1 base and J shed 10 bases, with 17 bases lying between them. The CDR3 here is CAWSADNGVREQFF. For the CDR3, the DNA is TGTGCCTGGAGTGCGGATAACGGGGTGAGGGAGCAGTTCTTC.

The chain couples TRBV12-2 to TRBJ2-7; the listed D gene, TRBD2, was not tested against the DNA. TRBV12-2 is a recognized pseudogene. CDR3 length: 16 residues. This CDR3 is CAIQRGRVNAFYEQYF. CDR3 bases: TGTGCAATTCAGAGAGGGCGAGTAAACGCTTTCTACGAGCAGTACTTC.

The chain carries TRBV5-5 and TRBJ1-5; D gene unclear. In germline, CDR1 is SGHKS, CDR2 YYEKEE (reference sequence). This CDR3 spans 14 amino acids. V was cut by 3 bases and J by 11 bases, with 18 bases left in between. CDR3 loop: CASSSGVLGVAQHF. The DNA of the CDR3 is TGTGCCAGCAGCTCAGGAGTCCTTGGGGTAGCCCAGCATTTT. The variable domain in full, completed from reference TRBV5-5 and TRBJ1-5, reads DAGVTQSPTHLIKTRGQQVTLRCSPISGHKSVSWYQQVLGQGPQFIFQYYEKEERGRGNFPDRFSARQFPNYSSELNVNALLLGDSALYLCASSSGVLGVAQHFGDGTRLSIL.

The chain recombines TRBV27 with TRBJ2-1, with D perhaps matching TRBD1 or TRBD2 (6 bases each). Trimming pared 3 bases from V and 7 bases from J, leaving 16 bases between. This CDR3 is 15 amino acids long. Germline lookup yields CDR1 MNHEY and CDR2 SMNVEV (reference sequence). The CDR3 loop is CASSFDGGPGNEQFF. CDR3 nucleotides: TGTGCCAGCAGTTTTGACGGGGGCCCGGGGAATGAGCAGTTCTTC.

The chain couples TRBV15 to TRBJ2-1; possibly TRBD1 for D (6 bases). The V gene lost 0 bases and the J gene lost 6 bases, with 9 bases spanning the gap. The germline gives CDR1 LNHNV, CDR2 YYDKDF (reference sequence). The CDR3 is 14 amino acids. The CDR3 spells CATSRDQGPNEQFF. The CDR3 bases are TGTGCCACCAGCAGAGATCAGGGGCCCAATGAGCAGTTCTTC.

The CDR3 nucleotides read TGTGCCAGCTCACCATTTGGGACTAACACAGATACGCAGTATTTT. It translates to CASSPFGTNTDTQYF. The chain employs TRBV18 and TRBJ2-3; TRBD2 aligns across 7 bases. The CDR3 is made up of 15 amino acids. Looked up from germline, CDR1 is KGHSH and CDR2 is LQKENI. The trim removed 2 bases at V and 2 bases at J, leaving 4 bases unmatched.

The V gene is TRBV6-5, the J gene TRBJ1-1; tentative D call: TRBD1 (5 bases). This CDR3 has 15 amino acids. V shed 7 bases and J shed 3 bases, with 18 bases lying between them. CDR1 and CDR2 from the germline V gene are MNHEY and SVGAGI. In DNA, the CDR3 is TGTGCCAGCACCCATTTCGGGGGAGGGTACACTGAAGCTTTCTTT. Translating it yields CASTHFGGGYTEAFF.

The rearrangement joins TRBV18 to TRBJ2-7; D could derive from TRBD1 or TRBD2 (5 bases each). The germline V and J ends were trimmed by 4 bases and 1 base, with 11 bases remaining between them. Germline V gives CDR1 KGHSH, CDR2 LQKENI. The CDR3 consists of 14 residues. CDR3 region: CASSLFGGSYEQYF. As DNA, the CDR3 is TGTGCCAGCTCACTTTTTGGGGGATCCTACGAGCAGTACTTC.

This clone was counted between two and nine times. This chain connects TRBV15 to TRBJ2-1; TRBD2 matches at 10 bases. The V and J ends lost 3 bases and 15 bases, in that order; junction bases with no gene match: 20. CDR3 length: 17 residues. CDR1 and CDR2 (germline): LNHNV, YYDKDF (reference sequence). The CDR3 bases are TGTGCCACCAGCAGGAGCCTATCTATTGTAGCGGGAGGAGGAGGGTTCTTC. This translates into CATSRSLSIVAGGGGFF.

J is TRBJ1-1 and V is TRBV14; D ambiguous. Germline V gives CDR1 SGHDN, CDR2 FVKESK. Trimming removed 5 bases from V and 10 bases from J, with 14 bases in between. The length of the CDR3 is 12 residues. The DNA of the CDR3 is TGTGCCAGCAGCTTAAAGCGTCATTCAGCTTTCTTT. This encodes CASSLKRHSAFF.

CDR3 sequence: CASSPGPPGSGNTIYF. DNA for the CDR3: TGTGCCAGCAGCCCGGGACCTCCAGGCTCTGGAAACACCATATATTTT. This chain uses TRBV11-3 with TRBJ1-3; D perhaps matches TRBD1 (5 bases). Germline V gene data show CDR1 as SGHNT and CDR2 as YENEEA. The CDR3 loop spans 16 amino acids. Trimming shortened V by 5 bases and J by 0 bases, and 14 bases separated the two germline ends.

The chain is built from TRBV10-3 and TRBJ2-2, with D uncertain. The CDR3 totals 12 residues. Germline V lookup: CDR1 ENHRY, CDR2 SYGVKD. Trimming cost V 5 bases and J 9 bases, with 10 bases left between them. The chain's CDR3 is CAISKETRELFF. The CDR3 DNA reads as TGTGCCATCAGTAAAGAGACACGGGAGCTGTTTTTT.

This clone was counted once. The V gene is TRBV11-1, the J gene TRBJ2-2, with 15 bases aligning to TRBD2. J lost 1 base, V lost 6 bases, and 6 bases had no gene match. CDR3 length equals 18 residues. Looked up from germline, CDR1 is SGHAT and CDR2 is FQDESV (reference sequence). The CDR3: CASRPGTSGRLNTGELFF. CDR3 in DNA: TGTGCCAGCAGGCCCGGGACTAGCGGGAGGTTGAACACCGGGGAGCTGTTTTTT.

The CDR3 spells CASRPGTVSYEQYF. The CDR3 DNA reads TGCGCCAGCAGACCCGGGACGGTCTCCTACGAGCAGTACTTC. The V and J genes are TRBV5-1 and TRBJ2-5; TRBD1 or TRBD2 may be the D gene (5 bases each). The J call may be faulty, since TRBJ2-7 better matches the DNA end. This CDR3 has 14 residues. Germline CDR1 is SGHRS and CDR2 is YFSETQ.

This sequence joins TRBV30 and TRBJ1-5; D is uncertain. Trimming removed 3 bases from V and 6 bases from J, with 24 bases in between. CDR1 and CDR2 from the germline V gene are GTSNPN and SVGIG (reference sequence). The CDR3 is made up of 17 amino acids. CDR3: CAWSRRFDSLGPQPQHF. The CDR3 DNA follows: TGTGCCTGGAGCCGCCGATTTGACTCTCTAGGCCCTCAGCCCCAGCATTTT.

This chain joins TRBV25-1 and TRBJ2-7; D remains unclear. CDR3 length: 15 amino acids. Per germline, CDR1 MGHDK and CDR2 SYGVNS. V was trimmed by 7 bases and J by 7 bases, leaving 23 bases between them. In nucleotides, the CDR3 is TGTGCCAGCACTGCTACCGGATGGGCTGCGAGTGAGCAGTACTTC. Protein sequence: CASTATGWAASEQYF.

The chain combines TRBV4-1 with TRBJ2-7; D may be TRBD2 (6 bases). This CDR3 is 14 amino acids long. CDR1 and CDR2 (germline): MGHRA, YSYEKL. Trimming cost V 5 bases and J 3 bases, with 14 bases left between them. The CDR3: CASSAGTGNYEQYF. CDR3 nucleotide sequence: TGCGCCAGCAGCGCCGGGACTGGGAACTACGAGCAGTACTTC.

The chain links TRBV15 to TRBJ2-3; the D is unclear. Trimming took 0 bases from V and 4 from J, leaving 2 bases between them. This CDR3 comprises 12 residues. In germline, CDR1 is LNHNV, CDR2 YYDKDF (reference sequence). The CDR3: CATSREADTQYF. The CDR3 DNA sequence: TGTGCCACCAGCAGAGAAGCAGATACGCAGTATTTT.

The chain links TRBV9 to TRBJ1-2; D remains unclear. The V gene lost 3 bases and the J gene lost 6 bases, with 12 bases spanning the gap. This CDR3 spans 13 amino acids. Germline V gene sequence: CDR1 SGDLS, CDR2 YYNGEE. CDR3 sequence reads: CASSAPGTNGYTF. The CDR3 DNA reads as TGTGCCAGCAGCGCGCCGGGAACTAATGGCTACACCTTC.

The J gene is TRBJ2-5, the V gene TRBV5-1, with 8 nucleotides matching TRBD1. The CDR3 runs 15 residues. Germline V gene lookup returns CDR1 SGHRS and CDR2 YFSETQ. The ends lost 3 bases at V and 2 bases at J; junction bases unmatched: 6. The CDR3 coding sequence is TGCGCCAGCAGCTCCCGGACAGGGTTACAAGAGACCCAGTACTTC. Translated: CASSSRTGLQETQYF.

This sequence joins TRBV27 and TRBJ1-6; TRBD1 agrees at 7 bases. The V segment lost 6 bases and the J segment 0 bases; nucleotides outside the gene matches: 8. From germline, CDR1 is MNHEY and CDR2 SMNVEV (reference sequence). The CDR3 contains 17 residues. The chain's CDR3 is CASSEGQWSSYNSPLHF. DNA for the CDR3: TGTGCCAGCAGCGAGGGACAGTGGAGCTCCTATAATTCACCCCTCCACTTT.

The genes are TRBV28 and TRBJ1-1; perhaps TRBD1 as D (5 bases). This CDR3 is 12 amino acids long. Germline loops: CDR1 MDHEN, CDR2 SYDVKM. Trimming removed 10 bases from V and 8 bases from J, with 17 bases in between. CDR3 sequence: CATTWAGREAFF. Here the CDR3 DNA reads TGTGCCACGACATGGGCAGGGAGGGAAGCTTTCTTT.

This clone has only a few counts. The chain employs TRBV25-1 and TRBJ1-1; D may be TRBD1 (5 bases). The CDR3 loop spans 15 amino acids. V was cut by 4 bases and J by 2 bases, with 14 bases left in between. Germline-derived CDR1 and CDR2 are MGHDK and SYGVNS. The CDR3 DNA sequence: TGTGCCAGCAGTGGCCCCGGGGGACCCAACACTGAAGCTTTCTTT. It translates to CASSGPGGPNTEAFF.